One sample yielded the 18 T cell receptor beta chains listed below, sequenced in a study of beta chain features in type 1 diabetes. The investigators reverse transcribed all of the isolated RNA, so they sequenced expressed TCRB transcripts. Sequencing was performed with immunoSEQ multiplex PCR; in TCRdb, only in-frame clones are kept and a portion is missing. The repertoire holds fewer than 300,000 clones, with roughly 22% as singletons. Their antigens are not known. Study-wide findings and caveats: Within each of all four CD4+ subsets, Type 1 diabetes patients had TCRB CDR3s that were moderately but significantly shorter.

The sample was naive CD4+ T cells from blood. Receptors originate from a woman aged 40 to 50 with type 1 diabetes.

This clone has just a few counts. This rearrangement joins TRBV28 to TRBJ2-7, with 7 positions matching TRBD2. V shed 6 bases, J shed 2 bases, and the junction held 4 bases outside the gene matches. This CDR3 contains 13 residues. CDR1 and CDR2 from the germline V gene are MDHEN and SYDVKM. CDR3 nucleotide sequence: TGTGCCAGCAGAACGAGCGGGACCTACGAGCAGTACTTC. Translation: CASRTSGTYEQYF.

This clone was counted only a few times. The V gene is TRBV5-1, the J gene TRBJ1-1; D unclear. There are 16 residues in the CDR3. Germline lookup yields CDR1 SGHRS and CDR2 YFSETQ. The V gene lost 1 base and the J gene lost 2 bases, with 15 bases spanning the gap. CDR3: CASSLLVGGVNTEAFF. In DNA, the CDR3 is TGCGCCAGCAGCTTGCTTGTGGGAGGCGTAAACACTGAAGCTTTCTTT.

The CDR3 here is CATSRDRGTGNTIYF. The CDR3, as DNA: TGTGCCACCAGCAGAGACAGGGGGACTGGAAACACCATATATTTT. The chain has TRBV15 and TRBJ1-3; 7 bases map to TRBD1. CDR1 LNHNV and CDR2 YYDKDF come from the germline V gene (reference sequence). CDR3 length equals 15 residues. The V and J ends lost 0 bases and 2 bases, in that order; junction bases with no gene match: 1. The full variable domain, in which reference TRBV15 and TRBJ1-3 provide the parts outside the CDR3, is DAMVIQNPRYQVTQFGKPVTLSCSQTLNHNVMYWYQQKSSQAPKLLFHYYDKDFNNEADTPDNFQSRRPNTSFCFLDIRSPGLGDTAMYLCATSRDRGTGNTIYFGEGSWLTVV.

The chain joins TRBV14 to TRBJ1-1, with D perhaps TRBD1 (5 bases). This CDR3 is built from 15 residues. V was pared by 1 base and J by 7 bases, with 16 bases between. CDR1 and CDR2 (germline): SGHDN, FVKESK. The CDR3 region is CASSQGGAGSIEAFF. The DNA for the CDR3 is TGTGCCAGCAGCCAAGGTGGGGCAGGCTCGATTGAAGCTTTCTTT.

DNA of the CDR3: TGTGCCAGCAGTTACCTAGCGGAGAACACCGGGGAGCTGTTTTTT. Translated, it gives CASSYLAENTGELFF. The chain recombines TRBV6-5 with TRBJ2-2; TRBD2 agrees at 7 bases. The V segment lost 2 bases and the J segment 1 base; nucleotides outside the gene matches: 1. From germline, CDR1 is MNHEY and CDR2 SVGAGI. CDR3 length: 15 residues.

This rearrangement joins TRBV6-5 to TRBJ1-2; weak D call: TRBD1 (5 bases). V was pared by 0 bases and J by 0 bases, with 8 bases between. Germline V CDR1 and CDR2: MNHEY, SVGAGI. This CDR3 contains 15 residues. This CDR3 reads CASSYSDTTNYGYTF. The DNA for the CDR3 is TGTGCCAGCAGTTACTCGGACACCACTAACTATGGCTACACCTTC.

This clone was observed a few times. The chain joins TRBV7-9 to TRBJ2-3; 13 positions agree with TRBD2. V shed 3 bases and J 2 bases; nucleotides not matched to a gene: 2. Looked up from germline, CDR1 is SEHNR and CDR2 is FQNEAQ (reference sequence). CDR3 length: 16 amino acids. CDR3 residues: CASSLGTSGITDTQYF. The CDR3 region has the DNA TGTGCCAGCAGCTTGGGGACTAGCGGGATCACAGATACGCAGTATTTT.

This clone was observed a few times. As DNA, the CDR3 is TGTGCCAGCAGCTTCGGAGGCCCTCCCTTTTCCTACGAGCAGTACTTC. This codes for CASSFGGPPFSYEQYF. The chain recombines TRBV7-9 with TRBJ2-7, with D possibly being TRBD2 (5 bases). The CDR3 runs 16 residues. Trimming cost V 3 bases and J 1 base, with 16 bases left between them. From germline, CDR1 is SEHNR and CDR2 FQNEAQ (reference sequence).

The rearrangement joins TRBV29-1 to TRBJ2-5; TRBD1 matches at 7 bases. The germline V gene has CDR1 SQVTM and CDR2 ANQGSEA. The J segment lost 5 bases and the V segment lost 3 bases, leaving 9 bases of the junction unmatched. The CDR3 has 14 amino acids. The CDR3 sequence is CSVEGRGWSETQYF. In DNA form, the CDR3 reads TGCAGCGTTGAGGGCAGGGGGTGGTCGGAGACCCAGTACTTC.

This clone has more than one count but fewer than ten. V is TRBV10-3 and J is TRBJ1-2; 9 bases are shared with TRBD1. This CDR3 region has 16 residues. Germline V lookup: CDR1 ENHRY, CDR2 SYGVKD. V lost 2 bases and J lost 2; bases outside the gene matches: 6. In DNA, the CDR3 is TGTGCCATCAGTGAGCAGAAGGACAGGGGAAACTATGGCTACACCTTC. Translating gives CAISEQKDRGNYGYTF.

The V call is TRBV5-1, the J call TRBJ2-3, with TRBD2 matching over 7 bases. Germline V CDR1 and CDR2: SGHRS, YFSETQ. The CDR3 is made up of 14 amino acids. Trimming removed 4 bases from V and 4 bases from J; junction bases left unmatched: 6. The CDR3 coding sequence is TGCGCCAGCAGCCGCCTTGGGGGGGCAGATACGCAGTATTTT. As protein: CASSRLGGADTQYF.

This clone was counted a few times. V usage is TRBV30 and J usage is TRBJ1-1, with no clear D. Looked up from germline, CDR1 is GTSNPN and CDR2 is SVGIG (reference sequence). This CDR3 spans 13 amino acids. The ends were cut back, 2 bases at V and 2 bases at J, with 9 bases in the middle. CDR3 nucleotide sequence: TGTGCCTGGAGTTCTCAGGCTAACACTGAAGCTTTCTTT. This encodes CAWSSQANTEAFF.

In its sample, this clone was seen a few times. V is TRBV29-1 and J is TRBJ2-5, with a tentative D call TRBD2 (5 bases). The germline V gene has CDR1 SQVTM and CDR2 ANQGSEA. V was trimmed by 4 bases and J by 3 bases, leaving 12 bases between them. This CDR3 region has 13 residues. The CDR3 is CSVVPGTKETQYF. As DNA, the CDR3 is TGCAGCGTTGTTCCGGGAACGAAAGAGACCCAGTACTTC.

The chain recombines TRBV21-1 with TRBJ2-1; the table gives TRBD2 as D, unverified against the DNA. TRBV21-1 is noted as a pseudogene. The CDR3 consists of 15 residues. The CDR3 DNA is TGTGCCAGCAGCAAAAAAGAGTGTTCCTACAATGAGCAGTTCTTC. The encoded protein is CASSKKECSYNEQFF.

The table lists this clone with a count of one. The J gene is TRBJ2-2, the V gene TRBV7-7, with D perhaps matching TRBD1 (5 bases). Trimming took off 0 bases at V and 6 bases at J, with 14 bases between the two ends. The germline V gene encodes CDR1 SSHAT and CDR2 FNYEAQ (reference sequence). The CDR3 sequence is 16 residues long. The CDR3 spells CASSLASGKGAGELFF. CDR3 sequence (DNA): TGTGCCAGCAGCTTAGCGAGTGGTAAAGGGGCCGGGGAGCTGTTTTTT.

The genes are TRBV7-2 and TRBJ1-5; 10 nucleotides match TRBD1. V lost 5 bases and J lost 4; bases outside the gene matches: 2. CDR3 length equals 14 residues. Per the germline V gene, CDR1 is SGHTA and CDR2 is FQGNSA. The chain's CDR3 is CASSLGQGNQPQHF. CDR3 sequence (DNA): TGTGCCAGCAGCCTGGGACAGGGGAATCAGCCCCAGCATTTT.

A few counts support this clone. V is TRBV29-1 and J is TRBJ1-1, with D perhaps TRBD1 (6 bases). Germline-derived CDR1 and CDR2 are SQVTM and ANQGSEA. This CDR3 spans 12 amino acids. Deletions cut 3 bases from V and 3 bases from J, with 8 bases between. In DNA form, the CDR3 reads TGCAGCGTTGACAGGGGCGACACTGAAGCTTTCTTT. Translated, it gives CSVDRGDTEAFF.

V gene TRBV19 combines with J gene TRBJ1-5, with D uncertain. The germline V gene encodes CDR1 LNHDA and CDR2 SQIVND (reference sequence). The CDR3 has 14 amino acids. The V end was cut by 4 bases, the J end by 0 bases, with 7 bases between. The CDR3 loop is CASSSSGSNQPQHF. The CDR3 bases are TGTGCCAGTAGTAGCAGTGGTAGCAATCAGCCCCAGCATTTT.